The source of this T cell receptor (beta chain) is a study of blood T cell repertoires in COVID-19. Across the whole study: Samples of COVID-19 (acute and convalescent) were obtained from the United States, Italy and Spain. The analysed material was cDNA or gDNA that came from T cells, B-cell-depleted T cells, or PBMCs.

This clone was recorded at least ten times. Authors' analysis steps: Amplification with reference gene primers provided the estimates of nucleated cell counts. The data were produced by immunoSEQ multiplex PCR, yet TCRdb's version contains in-frame clones alone and is incomplete. Clone size and the V and J calls come from that table; the DNA yielded D and trimming. Of over 400,000 clones listed, 70% to 90% were seen once; the top ten hold more than 3%. The CDR3 totals 17 residues. The germline V gene encodes CDR1 MDHEN and CDR2 SYDVKM. V gave up 6 bases and J gave up 9 bases; unmatched junction bases: 17.

The sequenced sample consisted of peripheral blood. The chain combines TRBV28 with TRBJ2-5; 12 positions match TRBD2. This TCR was sampled from a human donor in a cohort sampled during active COVID-19. The CDR3 protein is CASSSPGTSGPALAQYF. Here the CDR3 DNA reads TGTGCCAGCAGCTCCCCCGGGACTAGCGGGCCAGCCCTGGCCCAGTACTTC.